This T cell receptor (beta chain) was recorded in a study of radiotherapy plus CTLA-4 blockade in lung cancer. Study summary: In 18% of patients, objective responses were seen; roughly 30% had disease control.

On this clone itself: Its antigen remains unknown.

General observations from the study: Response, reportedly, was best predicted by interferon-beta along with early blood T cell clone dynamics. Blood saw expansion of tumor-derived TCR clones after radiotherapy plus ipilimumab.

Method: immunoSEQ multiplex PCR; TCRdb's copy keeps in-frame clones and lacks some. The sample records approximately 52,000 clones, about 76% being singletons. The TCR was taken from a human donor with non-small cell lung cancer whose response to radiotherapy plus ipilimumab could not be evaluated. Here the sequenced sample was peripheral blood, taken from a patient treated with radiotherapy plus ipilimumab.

The CDR3 coding sequence is TGCAGCGTACGCGGACTAGCGGGAGAGGCAACAGATACGCAGTATTTT. It encodes CSVRGLAGEATDTQYF. J is TRBJ2-3 and V is TRBV29-1, with 13 bases that match TRBD2. The germline CDR1 and CDR2 sequences are SQVTM and ANQGSEA. V gave up 6 bases and J gave up 3 bases; unmatched junction bases: 9. This CDR3 is 16 amino acids long.